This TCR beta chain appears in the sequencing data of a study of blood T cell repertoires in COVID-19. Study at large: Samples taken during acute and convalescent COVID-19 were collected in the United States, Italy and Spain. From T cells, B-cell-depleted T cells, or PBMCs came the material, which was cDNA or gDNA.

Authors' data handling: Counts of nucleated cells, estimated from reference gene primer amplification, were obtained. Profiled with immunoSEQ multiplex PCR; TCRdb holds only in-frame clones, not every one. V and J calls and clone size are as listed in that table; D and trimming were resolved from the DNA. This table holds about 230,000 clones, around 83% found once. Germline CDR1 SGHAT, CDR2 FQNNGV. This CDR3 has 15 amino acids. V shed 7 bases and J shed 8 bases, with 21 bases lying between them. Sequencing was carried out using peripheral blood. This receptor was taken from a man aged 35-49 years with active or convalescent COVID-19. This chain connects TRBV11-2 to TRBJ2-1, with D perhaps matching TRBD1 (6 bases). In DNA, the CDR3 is TGTGCCAGCACCCAAAGGTTGGGTGGGGGCGATGAGCAGTTCTTC. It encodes CASTQRLGGGDEQFF.